This T cell receptor (beta chain) derives from a study of cytomegalovirus exposure and HLA in healthy donors (dated by TCRdb to about 2017). In the study overall: In an earlier analysis of 550 to 750 of the donors, under 300 Gb of sequence data and 90 million to 130 million unique TCR beta sequences from about 179 million T cells were reported. An early release that covered some 630 HLA-typed donors contained approximately 300 gigabases of sequencing data and tens of millions of unique TCR sequences. Of the roughly 400 genotyped donors, over 70% fell in the genetic ancestry cluster associated with self-reported Caucasian donors. The aim of the study was to test whether cataloging public T cell receptors could identify signatures of past pathogen exposure. The T cell repertoires of about 700 subjects were profiled by immunosequencing and related to cytomegalovirus serostatus. In addition to the first cohort of several hundred subjects, a separate validation cohort of 130 or so different subjects was used. To predict cytomegalovirus infection status, the study combined high-throughput TCR immunosequencing, statistical association of individual TCRs with disease status, and machine learning. In a later analysis, previously published TCR beta repertoires from 666 donors were re-analyzed and high-resolution HLA genotyping was added so that TCR occurrence patterns could be studied. The later analysis used no new phenotypic data to find candidate immune exposures, relying instead on TCR beta sequences and their occurrence across donors. An earlier analysis of 587 of the donors applied high-throughput TCR beta sequencing to assess whether each TCR beta V gene segment acted as functional or pseudogenic. Donor age, sex, ethnicity and CMV serostatus were compiled alongside the repertoire data. A later genetic analysis used genome-wide SNP genotypes for about three fifths of the roughly 700 donors, treating that subset as a discovery cohort. Every discovery cohort repertoire had been produced on one sequencing platform. HLA typing included class I and class II loci at four-digit resolution. Typing coverage differed by locus: A, B, C, DRB1 and DQB1 were typed in roughly 629-640 donors, DQA1 in approximately 520, DPA1 in 600 to 610, and DPB1 in approximately 450. Four or five DR-DQ haplotypes were handled as single units for association and clustering because linkage in the cohort was strong. Among 300 to 500 genotyped donors of the cohort, an average of approximately 240,000 unique TCR beta nucleotide sequences was sequenced per donor, of which about 20% were non-productive.

Results the study describes overall, beyond this receptor: In vitro tests confirmed that a few of the cytomegalovirus-associated TCR beta chains recognize cytomegalovirus antigens. Compared with equally common non-associated chains, HLA-associated TCR beta chains in a later analysis were more clonally expanded and had lower generation probabilities. At a false discovery rate of 0.05, a later analysis linked around 17,000 TCR beta sequences to specific HLA alleles. A later genetic analysis reported fewer N-insertions in productive TCRs among donors in an Asian-associated ancestry cluster than the roughly 700-donor mean. A group of highly shared sequence variants was considered likely to be a technical artifact of the sequencing pipeline. Because HLA typing was unavailable for some donors at each locus, only the typed subset was used in association tests. Roughly uniform sequencing depth across donors was assumed in presence/absence analyses, although this assumption may not hold. Most CMV-associated TCR beta chains appeared to be HLA-restricted in a later analysis, and the HLA associations seemed to be driven largely by CMV exposure. Because counts were too low, approximately 15 rarely observed V segments, including chromosome 9 orphons, were excluded from the earlier analysis of 587 of the donors. The authors suggested that the approach could potentially be generalized to other disease states and immunological phenotypes. V-gene and J-gene trimming of TCR beta chains was associated with a missense DCLRE1C variant in a later genetic analysis, and the association was replicated in an independent cohort. Correlated functional status among segregating V segments might reflect linkage disequilibrium, but an unknown experimental factor could not be ruled out. In a later analysis, the rate of TCR association differed among HLA loci, with DRB1 alleles having the most associated TCRs and HLA-C alleles having the fewest. When HLA alleles, especially DR and DQ, strongly co-occurred, attributing TCR associations to individual alleles was difficult. The classifier was reported to diagnose cytomegalovirus status with high specificity and sensitivity in both the original and validation cohorts. An earlier analysis of approximately 600 of the donors showed that most TCR beta V segments appeared in productive rearrangements either about 87% or about 30% of the time, which broadly matched IMGT annotations. While some public TCRs were present in many individuals, most TCR sequences turned up only very rarely across donors. Because the 87-base-pair reads could not distinguish some IMGT-functional V segments, including TRBV6-2 and TRBV6-3, those segments were excluded. CMV serostatus was the only immune exposure information available for the cohort. In the study, around 150 TCR beta chains were listed as associated with cytomegalovirus. Several of the top co-occurrence clusters appeared to be linked to parvovirus B19, influenza, CMV and Epstein-Barr virus, according to a later analysis. A further reported finding was that TCR beta sequences accurately predicted the HLA-A and HLA-B alleles for most subjects in the first cohort. Only TCR beta chains were sequenced in this cohort, and the absence of alpha or paired-chain data limited detectable features.

Notes on this clone: What antigen it recognizes has not been identified. No base quality information exists; no much larger clone differs at one position.

The cohort was made up of approximately 670 healthy bone marrow donors. At the time of sampling, every cohort member was nominally healthy, though immune exposures that went unrecorded were likely present. The donor was CMV seronegative and was included in the group of a few hundred seronegative cohort members. Every donor gave a peripheral blood sample, and the peripheral blood mononuclear cells from that sample were used for TCR beta sequencing. Genomic DNA was extracted from the blood cell samples with the Qiagen DNeasy Blood Extraction Kit. The library was built by means of the immunoSEQ multiplex PCR assay. For the multiplex PCR, a mixture combining 60 forward primers for TCR Vbeta segments and 13 reverse primers for TCR Jbeta segments was used. A multiplex PCR assay on genomic DNA amplified the CDR3 region of rearranged TCR beta genes. On the Illumina HiSeq System, the amplified TCR beta libraries were sequenced as 87-base-pair reads. For the original study's pipeline: A later analysis counted 65 million to 90 million unique TCR beta chains across the 666 repertoires, and 9 million to 14 million of these chains were shared by at least two donors. Raw reads were error-corrected and collapsed into unique sequences with a nearest-neighbor algorithm that merged closely related sequences to remove PCR and sequencing errors. V, D and J gene segments were assigned by aligning CDR3 sequences to IMGT reference sequences. For a sequence to be retained, at least a six-nucleotide match to both a V gene segment and a J gene segment was required. A rearrangement was called productive if the CDR3 had no stop codons and remained in frame with V and J, and every other rearrangement was called non-productive. Following IMGT convention, CDR3 was defined as the stretch from the second conserved V-encoded cysteine to the conserved J-encoded phenylalanine. The earlier analysis of 450 to 750 of the donors excluded any sequence lacking an unambiguous match to a single V gene segment. An earlier analysis of approximately 590 of the donors classified V segments as functional when productive rearrangements were above 56.7% and as segregating when the standard deviation between donors was above 5%. A statistical classification framework was built to diagnose cytomegalovirus status from the catalog of TCR beta chain sequences. In a later analysis, TCR nucleotide sequences were compared against IMGT/GENE-DB human TR gene sequences so that V and J genes could be assigned. The TCRdist pipeline was used in a later analysis to assign CDR3 sequences and most-parsimonious VDJ recombination scenarios. In a later analysis, every TCR beta chain was defined by the combination of its CDR3 amino acid sequence and its V-gene family, and reads without a unique V-gene family were dropped. In a later analysis, approximately 590 highly shared, low-generation-probability nucleotide sequences were removed to address suspected cross-contamination and a sequencing artifact. A later analysis calculated a clonal expansion index for each public chain from normalized within-repertoire ranks of inferred template counts. Generation probabilities in a later analysis came from a VDJ recombination model fitted to out-of-frame rearrangements, and those results were checked against IGoR. A later analysis scored TCR-TCR, TCR-HLA and TCR-CMV co-occurrence with hypergeometric tests, applying a repertoire-size bias correction to TCR pairs. To estimate false discovery rates, a later analysis permuted the HLA or CMV assignments 20 times. A later analysis grouped co-occurring TCRs with DBSCAN, adding TCRdist sequence similarity when clustering within HLA-allele-positive subsets. For co-occurrence clustering, repertoires with fewer than 30,000 or more than 120,000 public chains were excluded, along with four to six repertoires with anomalous nucleotide sharing. TCRdb re-hosts the immuneACCESS table, in-frame sequences only. Its copies lack some clones; in the studies checked, an unresolved V gene accounts for under half of them, and the cause for the rest is not known. D and trimming were read from the DNA, whereas the V and J calls and clone size are those reported in that table. In all, the sample holds 150,000 or so clones, and under 85% of those were seen once. The ten largest clonotypes hold about 1.5% of the sample.

Taken from the germline V gene (reference sequence), the CDR1 and CDR2 loops are SGHNT and YYREEE. Reading from cysteine to phenylalanine, the CDR3 counts 13 amino acids. CDR3 DNA is the only sequence kept; it has 39 bases, read in frame from the first base. V loses 4 bases of germline sequence and J loses 4 bases, and the interval between the two ends is 11 bases. Recombination joined TRBV5-4 with TRBJ1-2; a tentative D call is TRBD1 (5 bases match). The sample comprised PBMCs. The receptor comes from a woman in her thirties in good health and CMV-seronegative. The bases are TGTGCCAGCAGCCCACAGGATGGCTATGGCTACACCTTC. It translates as CASSPQDGYGYTF.